This paragraph covers one TCR beta chain sequence. The data are from a study of blood T cell repertoires in COVID-19. The V segment lost 11 bases and the J segment 8 bases; nucleotides outside the gene matches: 9. CDR3 length: 12 residues. CDR1 is LNHDA and CDR2 is SQIVND in the germline V gene (reference sequence). Membership in each cohort depended on participant-reported clinical history. Sequencing was performed with immunoSEQ multiplex PCR; in TCRdb, only in-frame clones are kept and a portion is missing. The sample gives a few hundred thousand clones, roughly 89% of which show up once; 10% is in the top ten.

This clonotype originated in a woman in her fifties or sixties who had recovered from COVID-19. The V and J genes are TRBV19 and TRBJ1-2, with 9 bases lining up with TRBD1. Material for sequencing was PBMCs or T cells enriched from blood (not recorded which). Written as DNA, the CDR3 is TGTGCCGGGCGGACAGGGGCGTTGGGCTACACCTTC. Its translation is CAGRTGALGYTF.